This TCR beta chain stems from a study of OX40 agonist ivuxolimab in advanced cancers. Data came from immunoSEQ multiplex PCR; TCRdb stores just in-frame clones and leaves some out. The profile shows 60,000 to 70,000 clones, around 90% of them singletons. CDR3 length: 15 residues. J gave up 3 bases and V 6 bases, and 6 bases lay outside the gene matches. From germline, CDR1 is MNHNS and CDR2 SASEGT. Exclusion of a patient followed from autoimmune disease history or systemic immunosuppression. Specimen: CD4+ or CD8+ T cells sorted from blood, collected in a trial of the OX40 agonist ivuxolimab. V is TRBV6-1 and J is TRBJ2-1, with 9 bases lining up with TRBD2. The receptor was isolated from an adult with an advanced solid tumor such as melanoma, head and neck, liver or kidney cancer. Here the CDR3 reads CASRVAGAVYNEQFF. DNA of the CDR3: TGTGCCAGCAGGGTAGCGGGAGCGGTCTACAATGAGCAGTTCTTC.